This T cell receptor beta chain was sequenced in a study of persistence of HIV-infected CD4 T cells. The stimulus was an HIV-1 Gag 15-mer peptide pool, around 1.1 ug/peptide/mL. CD40L/CD69 double-negative CD45RO-high memory CD4+ T cells were collected. Donors had CD4+ T cell counts above 400 cells/uL and were CMV-seropositive. A note on this clone: Its antigen is still unknown.

Findings and limits, study-wide: Antigen-responding cells were enriched for degenerate expanded CDR3beta sequences. Compared with CD3/CD28-stimulated cells, CMV- and Gag-responding cells showed lower TCRbeta richness.

Sequencing used immunoSEQ version 4 in survey mode. Produced via immunoSEQ multiplex PCR; TCRdb's table is partial and in-frame only. Here the sample spans under 40,000 clones, 82% being singletons. V shed 5 bases and J 10 bases; nucleotides not matched to a gene: 10. Per the germline V gene, CDR1 is SQVTM and CDR2 is ANQGSEA. The CDR3 spans 13 residues. The source is an adult woman with HIV who was CMV-seropositive. The sequences come from CD4+ T cells sorted from PBMCs after roughly 18-hour stimulation, collected from a patient who received antiretroviral therapy. This chain uses TRBV29-1 with TRBJ2-1, with 8 bases that match TRBD2. The CDR3 DNA follows: TGCAGCGTTAGGACGGGAGGGCCACGGGAGCAGTTCTTC. The encoded protein is CSVRTGGPREQFF.